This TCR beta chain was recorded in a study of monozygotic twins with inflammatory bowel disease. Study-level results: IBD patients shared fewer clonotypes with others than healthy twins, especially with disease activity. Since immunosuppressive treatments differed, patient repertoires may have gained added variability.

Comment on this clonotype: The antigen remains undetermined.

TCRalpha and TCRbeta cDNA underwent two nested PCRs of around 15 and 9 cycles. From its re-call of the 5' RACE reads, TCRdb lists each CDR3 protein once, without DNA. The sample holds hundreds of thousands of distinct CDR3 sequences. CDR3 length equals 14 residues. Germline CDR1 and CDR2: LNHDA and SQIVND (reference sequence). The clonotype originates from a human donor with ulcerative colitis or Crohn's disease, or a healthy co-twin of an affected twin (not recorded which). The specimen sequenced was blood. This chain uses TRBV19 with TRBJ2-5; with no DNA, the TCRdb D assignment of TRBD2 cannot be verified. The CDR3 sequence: CASSSLLGGETQYF.